This T cell receptor (beta chain) emerged from a study of early T cells in non-severe SARS-CoV-2 infection. Overall study: Bulk RNA from unsorted whole blood was sequenced; chains were unpaired.

In the library, individual cDNA molecules carried attached unique molecular identifiers. In TCRdb, the 5' RACE reads were re-called with MiXCR into one record per CDR3 protein. Here the sample spans 75,000 to 90,000 distinct CDR3 sequences, over 5% being singletons. Per the germline V gene, CDR1 is SGHVS and CDR2 is FQNEAQ. V shed 3 bases, J shed 5 bases, and the junction held 7 bases outside the gene matches. CDR3 length: 14 amino acids. Material for sequencing was whole blood. This clonotype was obtained from an adult who was a healthcare worker with PCR-confirmed SARS-CoV-2 infection or an uninfected control (not recorded which). The chain links TRBV7-8 to TRBJ2-7, with 7 bases fitting TRBD1. The CDR3: CASSLLGQFDEQYF. The CDR3 DNA follows: TGTGCCAGCAGCTTGTTGGGACAGTTTGACGAGCAGTACTTC.